The 30 T cell receptor beta chains below all came from one sample that was sequenced in a study of a mutant IDH1 vaccine in newly diagnosed glioma. Repertoires were generated with immunoSEQ multiplex PCR, while TCRdb's copy carries only in-frame clones and drops some. Of 45,000 to 65,000 clones detected, roughly 80% appear once; the ten largest clones hold nearly 20%. Time point: baseline, week 1 (first vaccination visit). Treatment denoted: pre-vaccination baseline after standard-of-care therapy. This sample comprised PBMCs, obtained from a glioma patient treated with radiotherapy, temozolomide or both. The receptors come from a man between 18 and 29 years old with glioma.

The CDR3 region is CASSYSRQGSNYGYTF. The CDR3, as DNA: TGTGCCAGCAGTTACTCCAGACAGGGAAGTAACTATGGCTACACCTTC. V is TRBV2 and J is TRBJ1-2, with 7 bases lining up with TRBD1. Per germline, CDR1 SNHLY and CDR2 FYNNEI. The CDR3 runs to 16 residues. V gave up 5 bases and J gave up 1 base; unmatched junction bases: 10. The full variable domain, completed using reference TRBV2 and TRBJ1-2, is EPEVTQTPSHQVTQMGQEVILRCVPISNHLYFYWYRQILGQKVEFLVSFYNNEISEKSEIFDDQFSVERPDGSNFTLKIRSTKLEDSAMYFCASSYSRQGSNYGYTFGSGTRLTVV.

This sequence joins TRBV5-4 and TRBJ2-3; D is uncertain. V was cut by 3 bases and J by 4 bases, with 9 bases left in between. Germline CDR1 is SGHNT and CDR2 is YYREEE (reference sequence). The CDR3 has 13 residues. The CDR3, as DNA: TGTGCCAGCAGCTCCTCCCCCCCAGATACGCAGTATTTT. It codes for CASSSSPPDTQYF.

The chain recombines TRBV9 with TRBJ1-5; D is perhaps TRBD1 (6 bases). Looked up from germline, CDR1 is SGDLS and CDR2 is YYNGEE. This CDR3 contains 14 residues. Trimming removed 4 bases at V and 7 bases at J, with 15 bases between. The CDR3 bases are TGTGCCAGCAGCCCCATCCCCGGGACACAGCCCCAGCATTTT. It translates to CASSPIPGTQPQHF.

This clone appeared a few times. This chain connects TRBV14 to TRBJ1-1, with D uncertain. V lost 1 base and J lost 2, with 5 bases in between. From germline, CDR1 is SGHDN and CDR2 FVKESK. The CDR3 spans 13 residues. CDR3 nucleotides: TGTGCCAGCAGCCAAGTGGTTAACACTGAAGCTTTCTTT. Protein sequence: CASSQVVNTEAFF.

V is TRBV7-9 and J is TRBJ1-1, with D hard to call. The V end was cut by 0 bases, the J end by 8 bases, with 10 bases between. CDR1 is SEHNR, CDR2 FQNEAQ, per germline (reference sequence). The CDR3 is 13 residues long. The CDR3 DNA is TGTGCCAGCAGCTTAGCCGGGCCCTGGGAAGCTTTCTTT. Translating gives CASSLAGPWEAFF.

This clone was observed a few times. The gene calls are TRBV11-2 and TRBJ1-6; D gene uncertain. Deletions cut 3 bases from V and 0 bases from J, with 6 bases between. The CDR3 extends over 15 amino acids. Germline V gene data show CDR1 as SGHAT and CDR2 as FQNNGV. This chain's CDR3 is CASSFHSSYNSPLHF. The CDR3 DNA is TGTGCCAGCAGCTTCCATAGCTCCTATAATTCACCCCTCCACTTT.

The chain links TRBV18 to TRBJ2-6; D gene unclear. V gave up 0 bases and J gave up 0 bases, with 24 bases separating them. CDR1 KGHSH and CDR2 LQKENI come from the germline V gene. The CDR3 has 22 amino acids. This chain's CDR3 is CASSPPYVVNGFVLSGANVLTF. CDR3 coding DNA: TGTGCCAGCTCACCACCGTATGTTGTTAACGGTTTTGTCCTCTCTGGGGCCAACGTCCTGACTTTC.

This chain connects TRBV4-2 to TRBJ1-2; D may be TRBD1 (6 bases). Trimming shortened V by 0 bases and J by 5 bases, and 10 bases separated the two germline ends. Per germline, CDR1 LGHNA and CDR2 YNFKEQ. The CDR3 covers 14 residues. The CDR3 is CASSQDRTAYGYTF. The DNA of the CDR3 is TGTGCCAGCAGCCAAGATAGGACAGCGTATGGCTACACCTTC.

The chain links TRBV7-2 to TRBJ1-1, with 7 positions matching TRBD1. Germline CDR1 and CDR2: SGHTA and FQGNSA. CDR3 length: 13 residues. The V segment lost 5 bases and the J segment 8 bases; nucleotides outside the gene matches: 8. In nucleotides, the CDR3 is TGTGCCAGCAGCAAAGACAGGGAATCAGAAGCTTTCTTT. Protein product: CASSKDRESEAFF.

The CDR3 DNA follows: TGTGCCAGCAGTGGGGGGAGATATGGCTACACCTTC. Encoded protein: CASSGGRYGYTF. The V gene is TRBV25-1, the J gene TRBJ1-2; D is perhaps TRBD1 (5 bases). The CDR3 is 12 amino acids. Trimming took off 4 bases at V and 5 bases at J, with 8 bases between the two ends. Germline V gives CDR1 MGHDK, CDR2 SYGVNS.

The chain carries TRBV7-9 and TRBJ1-1; TRBD1 might be the D (5 bases). Germline assignment: CDR1 SEHNR and CDR2 FQNEAQ (reference sequence). The CDR3 contains 15 residues. Deletions cut 1 base from V and 1 base from J, with 10 bases between. In DNA form, the CDR3 reads TGTGCCAGCAGCTTAGTAGGGGTAACGAACACTGAAGCTTTCTTT. Translated, it gives CASSLVGVTNTEAFF.

By frequency in the sample, this clone is medium-sized. The gene calls are TRBV7-3 and TRBJ2-1, with 13 bases identical to TRBD2. Trimming cost V 2 bases and J 15 bases; bases outside gene matches: 4. The CDR3 has 13 amino acids. Germline assignment: CDR1 SGHTA and CDR2 FQGTGA. The CDR3 DNA is TGTGCCAGCAGCTTAGGGACTAGCGGGATCTGGTTCTTC. Translating it yields CASSLGTSGIWFF.

This clone has only one observation. V usage is TRBV6-5 and J usage is TRBJ2-2; 7 nucleotides line up with TRBD2. From germline, CDR1 is MNHEY and CDR2 SVGAGI. V trimming: 3 bases; J trimming: 5 bases; junction bases outside the gene matches: 6. The CDR3 loop spans 15 amino acids. CDR3 protein: CASSYVAGVTGELFF. The CDR3 bases are TGTGCCAGCAGTTATGTCGCGGGAGTAACCGGGGAGCTGTTTTTT.

The chain couples TRBV30 to TRBJ2-7; D may match TRBD1 or TRBD2 (5 bases each). CDR1 GTSNPN and CDR2 SVGIG come from the germline V gene (reference sequence). Trimming removed 2 bases at V and 1 base at J, with 15 bases between. The CDR3 is 15 amino acids. Written as DNA, the CDR3 is TGTGCCTGGAGTCATTCCGGGGCCCTTTCCTACGAGCAGTACTTC. Encoded protein: CAWSHSGALSYEQYF.

This clone showed up just once. The CDR3 spells CAIRQEPSNEQFF. The CDR3 DNA is TGTGCCATCAGACAGGAACCCTCCAATGAGCAGTTCTTC. J is TRBJ2-1 and V is TRBV10-3; D perhaps matches TRBD1 (5 bases). Germline values: CDR1 ENHRY, CDR2 SYGVKD. The V and J ends lost 6 bases and 6 bases respectively, with 12 bases between them. This CDR3 has 13 residues.

This clone was counted a single time. The V gene is TRBV15, the J gene TRBJ2-4; the D gene is possibly TRBD1 (6 bases). The V gene's germline CDR1 is LNHNV and CDR2 YYDKDF (reference sequence). Trimming took off 1 base at V and 6 bases at J, with 7 bases between the two ends. CDR3 length: 13 amino acids. The DNA of the CDR3 is TGTGCCACCAGCAGAGTACAGGGAAACATTCAGTACTTC. This gives the protein CATSRVQGNIQYF.

This clone occurred a few times. The chain couples TRBV19 to TRBJ2-5; TRBD2 might be the D (7 bases). This CDR3 region has 12 residues. V lost 7 bases and J lost 6, with 12 bases in between. In germline, CDR1 is LNHDA, CDR2 SQIVND (reference sequence). CDR3 nucleotides: TGTGCCAGTAAGGGGGAGGGAAAGACCCAGTACTTC. It is translated as CASKGEGKTQYF.

On this clone itself: This sample includes further DNA sequences coding for the same CDR3. This chain uses TRBV7-2 with TRBJ1-4; maybe TRBD1 (6 bases). Germline CDR1 SGHTA, CDR2 FQGNSA. The length of the CDR3 is 14 residues. Trimming removed 0 bases from V and 7 bases from J, with 9 bases in between. For the CDR3, the DNA is TGTGCCAGCAGCTTAGCAGGGGGTGGTGAAAAACTGTTTTTT. Its protein product is CASSLAGGGEKLFF.

J is TRBJ2-7 and V is TRBV30; perhaps TRBD1 as D (5 bases). Per the germline V gene, CDR1 is GTSNPN and CDR2 is SVGIG (reference sequence). This CDR3 has 15 amino acids. V was cut by 0 bases and J by 3 bases, with 15 bases left in between. In DNA, the CDR3 is TGTGCCTGGAGTGTACAGTCAGGGCCTGACTACGAGCAGTACTTC. Its protein is CAWSVQSGPDYEQYF.

The chain carries TRBV2 and TRBJ2-3; either TRBD1 or TRBD2 may fit D (5 bases each). Germline V gene lookup returns CDR1 SNHLY and CDR2 FYNNEI. Between the trimmed V and J ends, which lost 8 bases and 8 bases, there was a span of 20 bases. CDR3 length: 14 residues. Here the CDR3 DNA reads TGTGCCAGCTCGGGACCGCCAACAATTAGTACGCAGTATTTT. It is translated as CASSGPPTISTQYF.

The chain uses TRBV5-6 and TRBJ1-5, with 7 bases that match TRBD1. This CDR3 spans 15 amino acids. Germline trimming cut 1 base from V and 7 bases from J; bases unmatched to any gene: 8. From germline, CDR1 is SGHDT and CDR2 YYEEEE. CDR3 bases: TGTGCCAGCAGCTTGTATCCAGGGGGTGGGCAGCCCCAGCATTTT. Translating gives CASSLYPGGGQPQHF. Full variable domain (outside the CDR3, taken from reference TRBV5-6 and TRBJ1-5): DAGVTQSPTHLIKTRGQQVTLRCSPKSGHDTVSWYQQALGQGPQFIFQYYEEEERQRGNFPDRFSGHQFPNYSSELNVNALLLGDSALYLCASSLYPGGGQPQHFGDGTRLSIL.

This chain joins TRBV27 and TRBJ1-1; D is perhaps TRBD1 (5 bases). The CDR3 is 14 residues long. V was shortened by 5 bases and J by 1 base, with 11 bases between the two germline ends. Germline CDR1 MNHEY, CDR2 SMNVEV (reference sequence). CDR3 protein: CASSPGTGNTEAFF. The CDR3, as DNA: TGTGCCAGCAGTCCCGGGACGGGGAACACTGAAGCTTTCTTT.

The chain has TRBV30 and TRBJ1-3, with 9 bases that match TRBD1. V was pared by 0 bases and J by 3 bases, with 6 bases of the junction left unmatched. The CDR3 loop spans 16 amino acids. CDR1 is GTSNPN and CDR2 is SVGIG in the germline V gene (reference sequence). In nucleotides, the CDR3 is TGTGCCTGGAGTGTACAGGGGGCCGAAGTTGGAAACACCATATATTTT. This sequence encodes CAWSVQGAEVGNTIYF.

This clone appeared a single time. CDR3 nucleotide sequence: TGTGCAGCCTCGGGGGGTGGAAACACCATATATTTT. Translating gives CAASGGGNTIYF. The chain couples TRBV6-1 to TRBJ1-3, with a weak D call TRBD1 (5 bases). Germline V gene sequence: CDR1 MNHNS, CDR2 SASEGT. The CDR3 covers 12 residues.

The CDR3 DNA follows: TGTGCCAGCGAGCCCCGGGACAGGAGGGGGACTGAAGCTTTCTTT. It translates to CASEPRDRRGTEAFF. The chain employs TRBV6-6 and TRBJ1-1; 8 bases are a match to TRBD1. V was pared by 8 bases and J by 5 bases, with 13 bases of the junction left unmatched. CDR1 is MNHNY and CDR2 is SVGAGI in the germline V gene (reference sequence). This CDR3 region has 15 residues.

The rearrangement uses TRBV7-8 and TRBJ1-4, with D possibly being TRBD1 (5 bases). V lost 5 bases and J lost 6, with 16 bases in between. The CDR3 spans 15 residues. Germline assignment: CDR1 SGHVS and CDR2 FQNEAQ. CDR3 residues: CASSRARDPDEKLFF. The CDR3 DNA follows: TGTGCCAGCAGCCGTGCTCGGGACCCTGATGAAAAACTGTTTTTT. The variable domain in full, with the rest retrieved from reference TRBV7-8 and TRBJ1-4, is GAGVSQSPRYKVAKRGQDVALRCDPISGHVSLFWYQQALGQGPEFLTYFQNEAQLDKSGLPSDRFFAERPEGSVSTLKIQRTQQEDSAVYLCASSRARDPDEKLFFGSGTQLSVL.

The chain links TRBV7-8 to TRBJ2-7, with 10 bases identical to TRBD2. Trimming took 4 bases from V and 3 from J; bases not matched to a gene: 9. Per the germline V gene, CDR1 is SGHVS and CDR2 is FQNEAQ. The CDR3 is 16 amino acids. In nucleotides, the CDR3 is TGTGCCAGCAGCTCGAGAACTAGCGGGACATACTACGAGCAGTACTTC. As protein: CASSSRTSGTYYEQYF.

The rearrangement links TRBV29-1 to TRBJ2-3; 9 bases map to TRBD2. The length of the CDR3 is 19 residues. Germline CDR1 is SQVTM and CDR2 is ANQGSEA. The ends lost 4 bases at V and 5 bases at J; junction bases unmatched: 22. The CDR3 DNA sequence: TGCAGCGTTGGAGGGACTAGCACATTGATCGGGTTAGGGGGAGATACGCAGTATTTT. This encodes CSVGGTSTLIGLGGDTQYF.

The genes are TRBV5-6 and TRBJ1-1; TRBD1 aligns across 8 bases. The CDR3 consists of 14 residues. Germline V gives CDR1 SGHDT, CDR2 YYEEEE. V dropped 1 base and J dropped 3; count of bases not matched to a gene: 2. CDR3 in DNA: TGTGCCAGCAGCTTGCAGGGGGCTTACACTGAAGCTTTCTTT. Its protein product is CASSLQGAYTEAFF.

This clone is medium-sized within its sample. The rearrangement links TRBV7-9 to TRBJ2-7, with D perhaps TRBD1 (6 bases). Germline assignment: CDR1 SEHNR and CDR2 FQNEAQ (reference sequence). V was shortened by 1 base and J by 5 bases, with 12 bases between the two germline ends. The CDR3 spans 14 residues. In DNA form, the CDR3 reads TGTGCCAGCAGCTTAGTTGCAGGGGCCAACGAGCAGTACTTC. Translating gives CASSLVAGANEQYF.